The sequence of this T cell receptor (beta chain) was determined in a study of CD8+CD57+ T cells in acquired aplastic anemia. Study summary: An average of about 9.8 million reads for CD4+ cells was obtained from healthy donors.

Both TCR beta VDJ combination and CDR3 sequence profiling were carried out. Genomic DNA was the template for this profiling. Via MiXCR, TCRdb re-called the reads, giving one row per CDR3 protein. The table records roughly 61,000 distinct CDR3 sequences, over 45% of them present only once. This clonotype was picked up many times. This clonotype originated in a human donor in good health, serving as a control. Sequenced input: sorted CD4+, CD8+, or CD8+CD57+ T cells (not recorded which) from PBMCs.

The CDR3 is CAWTTVRGKGEQYF. CDR3 bases: TGTGCCTGGACGACGGTCAGGGGTAAGGGCGAGCAGTACTTC. The chain employs TRBV30 and TRBJ2-7, with TRBD1 as a possible D gene (6 bases). Trimming left V 4 bases short and J 6 bases short, with 19 bases between. The CDR3 has 14 amino acids. Germline values: CDR1 GTSNPN, CDR2 SVGIG (reference sequence).